These T cell receptor beta chains were read from a single sample in a study of T cell changes during pregnancy in multiple sclerosis. TCRdb's table, derived via immunoSEQ multiplex PCR, lists solely in-frame clones and lacks some. This sample has tens of thousands of clones, with over 85% found just once. The sequenced sample was peripheral blood, obtained in the second trimester of pregnancy. All receptors come from a female donor with multiple sclerosis, enrolled in a pregnancy study. CDR3s include the opening cysteine and the closing phenylalanine or tryptophan. The order of the fields is clone size, J gene, D gene, V gene, CDR3 protein, CDR3 DNA. D genes are given only for firm matches. Clone sizes are given selectively: once, few, many, or a class where the clone is expanded.

>few|TRBJ2-3|-|TRBV4-3
CASSQEGGGADTQYF
TGCGCCAGCAGCCAAGAAGGAGGGGGGGCAGATACGCAGTATTTT
>-|TRBJ2-7|-|TRBV4-1
CASSLTRTNEQYF
TGCGCCAGCAGCCTAACTAGGACTAATGAGCAGTACTTC
>-|TRBJ1-5|-|TRBV5-1
CASSLDPGADQPQHF
TGCGCCAGCAGCTTGGACCCAGGGGCGGATCAGCCCCAGCATTTT
>-|TRBJ1-3|-|TRBV6-5
CASSYSSRGGNTIYF
TGTGCCAGCAGTTACTCGAGTAGGGGTGGAAACACCATATATTTT
>-|TRBJ2-7|TRBD2|TRBV7-2
CASSLPGRRAGASSYEQYF
TGTGCCAGCAGCTTACCGGGGCGGAGAGCGGGGGCGAGCTCCTACGAGCAGTACTTC
>-|TRBJ1-6|-|TRBV30
CAWSRQGSFSPLHF
TGTGCCTGGAGTCGCCAGGGAAGTTTTTCACCCCTCCACTTT
>-|TRBJ1-4|TRBD1|TRBV9
CASSARQGNEKLFF
TGTGCCAGCAGCGCTCGACAGGGAAACGAAAAACTGTTTTTT
>-|TRBJ2-3|TRBD2|TRBV5-1
CASRERAGVWTDTQYF
TGCGCCAGCAGGGAACGAGCGGGAGTATGGACAGATACGCAGTATTTT
>-|TRBJ2-3|TRBD2|TRBV29-1
CSGSSGTTDTQYF
TGCAGCGGTTCTAGCGGGACAACAGATACGCAGTATTTT
>-|TRBJ1-1|-|TRBV10-3
CAISAGPMNTEAFF
TGTGCCATCAGTGCTGGGCCCATGAACACTGAAGCTTTCTTT
>-|TRBJ1-4|-|TRBV6-6
CASTRQVPTNEKLFF
TGTGCCAGCACCCGACAGGTGCCAACTAATGAAAAACTGTTTTTT
>-|TRBJ2-7|-|TRBV7-8
CASSPTFASSYEQYF
TGTGCCAGCAGCCCTACGTTCGCGAGCTCCTACGAGCAGTACTTC
>-|TRBJ2-7|-|TRBV5-5
CASSLAGTSFSEQYF
TGTGCCAGCAGCTTGGCAGGGACATCATTCTCCGAGCAGTACTTC
>-|TRBJ1-5|-|TRBV5-5
CASSLFPSQPQHF
TGTGCCAGCAGCTTGTTCCCTTCTCAGCCCCAGCATTTT
>-|TRBJ2-3|-|TRBV2
CASSEQGTDTQYF
TGTGCCAGCAGTGAACAGGGCACAGATACGCAGTATTTT
>-|TRBJ1-3|TRBD1|TRBV7-6
CASSSRLDRDGNTIYF
TGTGCCAGCAGCTCCCGTTTGGACAGGGATGGAAACACCATATATTTT
>-|TRBJ1-3|TRBD1|TRBV6-5
CASTLNRGSGNTIYF
TGTGCCAGCACCCTTAACAGGGGCTCTGGAAACACCATATATTTT
>-|TRBJ1-1|-|TRBV10-3
CASQSQGEAFF
TGTGCCAGCCAATCACAGGGTGAAGCTTTCTTT
>-|TRBJ1-3|TRBD1|TRBV15
CATSRSLDRGRNTIYF
TGTGCCACCAGCAGATCGTTGGACAGGGGGCGAAACACCATATATTTT
>-|TRBJ2-1|TRBD2|TRBV10-3
CAISDSAGGYNEQFF
TGTGCCATCAGTGATTCAGCGGGAGGGTACAATGAGCAGTTCTTC
>-|TRBJ2-5|TRBD2|TRBV29-1
CSVKLAGVQETQYF
TGCAGCGTCAAACTAGCGGGAGTACAAGAGACCCAGTACTTC
>-|TRBJ1-4|-|TRBV11-3
CASSLERGNPNEKLFF
TGTGCCAGCAGCTTAGAGCGGGGAAATCCTAATGAAAAACTGTTTTTT
>once|TRBJ2-3|-|TRBV29-1
CSVEDRARVSTDTQYF
TGCAGCGTTGAAGATCGGGCCAGGGTTAGCACAGATACGCAGTATTTT
>-|TRBJ1-1|TRBD1|TRBV4-1
CASSPTGARSEAFF
TGCGCCAGCAGCCCTACAGGGGCCAGATCTGAAGCTTTCTTT
>-|TRBJ2-1|TRBD2|TRBV29-1
CSVGASGRAHEQFF
TGCAGCGTTGGGGCTAGCGGGAGGGCCCATGAGCAGTTCTTC
>few|TRBJ2-7|-|TRBV6-1
CASRTGSGRHEQYF
TGTGCCAGCCGAACGGGGTCTGGAAGGCACGAGCAGTACTTC
>once|TRBJ2-1|TRBD2|TRBV6-6
CASSSGTSNREQFF
TGTGCCAGCAGCTCCGGGACTAGCAATCGTGAGCAGTTCTTC
>once|TRBJ1-3|-|TRBV30
CAWTLSSGNTIYF
TGTGCCTGGACTCTCAGCTCTGGAAACACCATATATTTT
>-|TRBJ1-1|TRBD1|TRBV2
CARPTGGVPAEAFF
TGTGCCAGACCAACAGGGGGCGTCCCCGCTGAAGCTTTCTTT
>-|TRBJ2-7|-|TRBV5-4
CASSLPPSSYEQYF
TGTGCCAGCAGCTTGCCCCCTAGCTCCTACGAGCAGTACTTC